Listed below are T cell receptor beta chains from one sample, sequenced in a study of blood T cells in healthy people across ages. TCRdb itself ran the 5' RACE reads through MiXCR, one entry per CDR3 protein. The data contain approximately 900,000 distinct CDR3 sequences, 40% to 60% of them singletons. Sequenced input: blood. Receptors originate from a man aged 25-45 years in good health. Each CDR3 is given without its conserved first and last residue.

V: TRBV10-3; CDR3: AISGGQANYGYT
V: TRBV15; CDR3: ATNQGVGGGDEQF
V: TRBV27; CDR3: ASSSWTSGVIEQY
V: TRBV4-1; CDR3: ASSLISGQSNYGYT
V: TRBV7-2; CDR3: ATFKSGINTEAF
V: TRBV9; CDR3: ASSLMRGEQF
V: TRBV2; CDR3: ASSDRGTDIQY
V: TRBV4-3; CDR3: ASSRRGHEQY
V: TRBV18; CDR3: ASHMTGWYNEQF
V: TRBV2; CDR3: ASIPFLGETQY
V: TRBV4-2; CDR3: ASSGRGAEDTQY
V: TRBV3-1; CDR3: ASSQNGQASYNEQF
V: TRBV27; CDR3: ASSLSNRRGGYI
V: TRBV12-3/TRBV12-4; CDR3: ASSPQGGFGYEQY
V: TRBV20-1; CDR3: SAPLRGSSYEQY
V: TRBV4-2; CDR3: ASSRDGSSYNSPLH
V: TRBV28; CDR3: ASSLNRDGAHSGANVLT
V: TRBV6-2/TRBV6-3; CDR3: ASSYSPARVTGELF
V: TRBV12-3/TRBV12-4; CDR3: ASSYYQGGRNQPQH
V: TRBV7-2; CDR3: ASSEETGRSYEQY
V: TRBV12-3/TRBV12-4; CDR3: ASSPKRGGLNEQF
V: TRBV5-1; CDR3: ASSLDRDSPYGYT
V: TRBV27; CDR3: ASSALNSLYEQY
V: TRBV5-1; CDR3: ASSLSGTYNSPLH
V: TRBV4-1; CDR3: ASSQEGDPGEQY
V: TRBV5-1; CDR3: ASSVASGKDTQY
V: TRBV6-1; CDR3: ASSYQAYEQY
V: TRBV27; CDR3: ASSSAGQGVYEQY
V: TRBV20-1; CDR3: SARGQGGLQETQY
V: TRBV19; CDR3: ASSMGTVNEQF
V: TRBV7-9; CDR3: ASSSTRQGVYEQY
V: TRBV28; CDR3: ASSETSEAPEQY
V: TRBV20-1; CDR3: SAQTGYLEAGYT
V: TRBV6-2/TRBV6-3; CDR3: ASSYVSGLGRGNEQF
V: TRBV28; CDR3: ASSLVGTQPQH
V: TRBV20-1; CDR3: SARGDTSNQPQH
V: TRBV6-2/TRBV6-3; CDR3: ASSTLDGGDSYEQY
V: TRBV18; CDR3: ASSQGQGAMEQY
V: TRBV2; CDR3: ASSVPAGGQETQY
V: TRBV5-1; CDR3: ASRVTVKETQY
V: TRBV28; CDR3: ASRPGRGYGYT
V: TRBV4-2; CDR3: ASRTGTPSTDTQY
V: TRBV3-1; CDR3: ASSPSRDSIPF
V: TRBV7-8; CDR3: ASSLGRGSETQY
V: TRBV28; CDR3: ASSPSGTGRMYEQY
V: TRBV5-1; CDR3: ASRPLGYPYDEQF
V: TRBV7-3; CDR3: ASSLFPQGAYGRNEQF
V: TRBV30; CDR3: AWSVKGLSTYNEQF
V: TRBV14; CDR3: ASSAIQGWNYGYT
V: TRBV20-1; CDR3: SAPTGDRTEAF
V: TRBV12-3/TRBV12-4; CDR3: ASSTGSFYNEQF
V: TRBV7-9; CDR3: ASSSRRDRGLEKLF
V: TRBV12-3/TRBV12-4; CDR3: ASSSGAQETQY